These 32 T cell receptor beta chains came from one sample sequenced in a study of blood T cell repertoires in COVID-19. Generated by immunoSEQ multiplex PCR, the TCRdb table keeps only in-frame clones and is missing some. The sample contains approximately 70,000 clones, 80% of which appear only once. Input material: peripheral blood. These receptors were obtained from a man aged 65 to 79 who had recovered from COVID-19.

The chain links TRBV6-5 to TRBJ2-2, with a tentative D call TRBD2 (5 bases). Per germline, CDR1 MNHEY and CDR2 SVGAGI. V lost 4 bases and J lost 1, with 13 bases in between. This CDR3 has 16 amino acids. The DNA for the CDR3 is TGTGCCAGCAGTTTCCTAGACGGAGGGAACACCGGGGAGCTGTTTTTT. Translating gives CASSFLDGGNTGELFF.

V usage is TRBV6-5 and J usage is TRBJ2-7; maybe TRBD1 (6 bases). The CDR3 spans 15 residues. The germline V and J ends were trimmed by 7 bases and 4 bases, with 20 bases remaining between them. From germline, CDR1 is MNHEY and CDR2 SVGAGI. In DNA form, the CDR3 reads TGTGCCAGCAATACACCGGGACAAAGTATGTACGAGCAGTACTTC. It codes for CASNTPGQSMYEQYF.

A few counts support this clone. The rearrangement joins TRBV11-2 to TRBJ2-3; the match to TRBD2 covers 8 bases. Germline CDR1 and CDR2: SGHAT and FQNNGV. The CDR3 loop spans 16 amino acids. V was pared by 1 base and J by 2 bases, with 5 bases of the junction left unmatched. The CDR3 coding sequence is TGTGCCAGCAGCTTAGTCGGGGGGGGGCCCACAGATACGCAGTATTTT. Its translation: CASSLVGGGPTDTQYF.

The rearrangement links TRBV18 to TRBJ2-5; TRBD2 matches at 9 bases. The trim removed 0 bases at V and 4 bases at J, leaving 6 bases unmatched. Looked up from germline, CDR1 is KGHSH and CDR2 is LQKENI. This CDR3 has 16 residues. The DNA for the CDR3 is TGTGCCAGCTCACCACCGGTTGCGGGGGGGCTAGAGACCCAGTACTTC. Residues: CASSPPVAGGLETQYF.

This sequence joins TRBV7-2 and TRBJ2-7, with TRBD2 identical over 7 bases. This CDR3 is built from 15 residues. Germline V lookup: CDR1 SGHTA, CDR2 FQGNSA. J lost 7 bases, V lost 4 bases, and 13 bases had no gene match. The CDR3 reads CASSYGSGTLGEQYF. The CDR3 DNA follows: TGTGCCAGCAGCTACGGGAGCGGGACCCTCGGGGAGCAGTACTTC. Full variable domain (remainder filled in from reference TRBV7-2 and TRBJ2-7): GAGVSQSPSNKVTEKGKDVELRCDPISGHTALYWYRQSLGQGLEFLIYFQGNSAPDKSGLPSDRFSAERTGGSVSTLTIQRTQQEDSAVYLCASSYGSGTLGEQYFGPGTRLTVT.

CDR3 bases: TGTGCCAGCAGTTACACAGGGGGCTCTGAAGCTTTCTTT. It translates to CASSYTGGSEAFF. The V and J genes are TRBV6-6 and TRBJ1-1; TRBD1 agrees at 9 bases. The CDR3 is 13 residues long. The germline V gene has CDR1 MNHNY and CDR2 SVGAGI (reference sequence). V was pared by 2 bases and J by 6 bases, with 1 base of the junction left unmatched.

V and J are TRBV9 and TRBJ1-5, with 8 bases that match TRBD1. The junction had 2 bases not matched to a gene; V was cut back by 4 bases and J by 2 bases. Germline CDR1 is SGDLS and CDR2 is YYNGEE. The CDR3 has 14 residues. CDR3 nucleotide sequence: TGTGCCAGCAGCCTGGGACAGGGCAATCAGCCCCAGCATTTT. This gives the protein CASSLGQGNQPQHF.

The chain recombines TRBV5-1 with TRBJ2-7; no clear D. V was clipped by 4 bases and J by 2 bases, with 13 bases between them. CDR1 and CDR2 (germline): SGHRS, YFSETQ. The CDR3 consists of 14 residues. CDR3 region: CASSIRVIPYEQYF. CDR3 nucleotides: TGCGCCAGCAGCATTCGGGTGATCCCCTACGAGCAGTACTTC.

In this sample, this clone turned up once. The J gene is TRBJ2-3, the V gene TRBV7-9, with D unclear. In germline, CDR1 is SEHNR, CDR2 FQNEAQ (reference sequence). V gave up 4 bases and J gave up 3 bases, with 11 bases separating them. This CDR3 is 14 amino acids long. The CDR3 bases are TGTGCCAGCAGCTCGTACTGGTTGACAGATACGCAGTATTTT. Its translation is CASSSYWLTDTQYF.

J is TRBJ2-7 and V is TRBV28; 9 nucleotides line up with TRBD1. V lost 5 bases and J lost 3; bases outside the gene matches: 8. The germline CDR1 and CDR2 sequences are MDHEN and SYDVKM. The CDR3 is made up of 15 amino acids. The CDR3 region is CASSPPGQGSYEQYF. The CDR3 DNA sequence: TGTGCCAGCAGTCCCCCGGGACAGGGAAGCTACGAGCAGTACTTC. Variable domain in full (rest from reference TRBV28 and TRBJ2-7): DVKVTQSSRYLVKRTGEKVFLECVQDMDHENMFWYRQDPGLGLRLIYFSYDVKMKEKGDIPEGYSVSREKKERFSLILESASTNQTSMYLCASSPPGQGSYEQYFGPGTRLTVT.

This clone appeared a few times. V is TRBV30 and J is TRBJ1-6; D gene unclear. V was trimmed by 7 bases and J by 7 bases, leaving 20 bases between them. The CDR3 loop spans 15 amino acids. Germline loops: CDR1 GTSNPN, CDR2 SVGIG (reference sequence). The CDR3, as DNA: TGTGCCTCCACGTTCCGTCGGGGTACGAATTCACCCCTCCACTTT. Translating it yields CASTFRRGTNSPLHF.

The chain recombines TRBV3-1 (or the pseudogene TRBV3-2) with TRBJ2-7; 9 bases are a match to TRBD2. Germline V lookup: CDR1 LGHDT, CDR2 YNNKEL (reference sequence). The CDR3 length is 18 residues. V was pared by 1 base and J by 2 bases, with 12 bases of the junction left unmatched. CDR3 sequence: CASSQARREGLRTYEQYF. The CDR3 coding sequence is TGTGCCAGCAGCCAAGCCCGGCGGGAGGGTTTAAGAACCTACGAGCAGTACTTC.

The rearrangement links TRBV5-1 to TRBJ2-3, with TRBD2 matching 8 bases. CDR1 is SGHRS and CDR2 is YFSETQ in the germline V gene. CDR3 length: 16 amino acids. V gave up 5 bases and J gave up 3 bases; unmatched junction bases: 11. The CDR3 DNA reads TGCGCCAGCAGAGCGGGAGAAGACTGGGGAACAGATACGCAGTATTTT. Protein sequence: CASRAGEDWGTDTQYF.

To note about this clone: Distinct nucleotide sequences in the sample also encode this CDR3. The chain links TRBV7-3 to TRBJ2-5; D is unclear. CDR1 and CDR2 from the germline V gene are SGHTA and FQGTGA. The CDR3 runs 13 residues. With 1 base removed from V and 4 bases from J, the gap between germline ends came to 7 bases. The CDR3 DNA sequence: TGTGCCAGCAGCTTAAGTAGAGGAGAGACCCAGTACTTC. This codes for CASSLSRGETQYF.

The V call is TRBV5-1, the J call TRBJ2-7; D may be TRBD2 (5 bases). CDR3 length: 12 amino acids. Trimming stripped 2 bases from V and 7 bases from J, with 10 bases between. In germline, CDR1 is SGHRS, CDR2 YFSETQ. CDR3 DNA: TGCGCCAGCAGCTTCATGGGAGAAGAGCAGTACTTC. The encoded protein is CASSFMGEEQYF.

The chain employs TRBV19 and TRBJ1-2; TRBD1 matches 8 bases. V lost 4 bases to trimming and J lost 0 bases; unmatched junction nucleotides: 4. CDR1 LNHDA and CDR2 SQIVND come from the germline V gene (reference sequence). This CDR3 spans 15 amino acids. CDR3 DNA sequence: TGTGCCAGTAGTAAGGACAGGGACTCTAACTATGGCTACACCTTC. It translates to CASSKDRDSNYGYTF.

The V and J genes are TRBV11-2 and TRBJ2-2; D remains ambiguous. The CDR3 consists of 14 residues. V was pared by 4 bases and J by 4 bases, with 10 bases between. CDR1 SGHAT and CDR2 FQNNGV come from the germline V gene. In DNA form, the CDR3 reads TGTGCCAGCAGCTCAACGACAATCACCGGGGAGCTGTTTTTT. It translates to CASSSTTITGELFF.

The chain links TRBV19 to TRBJ2-7, with TRBD2 matching over 14 bases. Germline V CDR1 and CDR2: LNHDA, SQIVND (reference sequence). The trim removed 0 bases at V and 7 bases at J, leaving 8 bases unmatched. CDR3 length equals 17 residues. The CDR3 DNA is TGTGCCAGTAGTATAGATATGGGACTAGCGGGAGTCCGGGAGCAGTACTTC. Translated, it gives CASSIDMGLAGVREQYF.

The chain uses TRBV6-1 and TRBJ2-3; 8 nucleotides align to TRBD1. The CDR3 runs 16 residues. The junction had 12 bases not matched to a gene; V was cut back by 6 bases and J by 4 bases. The germline V gene has CDR1 MNHNS and CDR2 SASEGT. The CDR3 sequence is CASRETGGTSADTQYF. The CDR3 bases are TGTGCCAGCAGGGAAACAGGGGGTACCTCGGCAGATACGCAGTATTTT.

V usage is TRBV30 and J usage is TRBJ2-1; 8 bases are shared with TRBD2. Germline lookup yields CDR1 GTSNPN and CDR2 SVGIG (reference sequence). V shed 0 bases, J shed 10 bases, and the junction held 8 bases outside the gene matches. This CDR3 has 14 residues. The DNA of the CDR3 is TGTGCCTGGAGTGTACGGTCTAGCGGGCGGGAGCAGTTCTTC. Encoded protein: CAWSVRSSGREQFF.

The chain uses TRBV7-9 and TRBJ2-1; 10 nucleotides line up with TRBD2. Germline CDR1 reads SEHNR; CDR2 reads FQNEAQ (reference sequence). The CDR3 runs 15 residues. V gave up 3 bases and J gave up 5 bases; unmatched junction bases: 4. CDR3 sequence reads: CASSFRTSGHNEQFF. CDR3 nucleotide sequence: TGTGCCAGCAGCTTCCGGACTAGCGGTCACAATGAGCAGTTCTTC.

The chain recombines TRBV27 with TRBJ2-3; 7 bases are shared with TRBD1. V was pared by 6 bases and J by 1 base, with 4 bases of the junction left unmatched. CDR1 and CDR2 (germline): MNHEY, SMNVEV (reference sequence). The CDR3 runs to 14 residues. CDR3 amino acids: CASSRDRGTDTQYF. Written as DNA, the CDR3 is TGTGCCAGCAGCCGCGACAGGGGCACAGATACGCAGTATTTT.

V is TRBV30 and J is TRBJ2-5; D might be TRBD2 (5 bases). Trimming took off 4 bases at V and 4 bases at J, with 13 bases between the two ends. The CDR3 runs 13 residues. Germline loops: CDR1 GTSNPN, CDR2 SVGIG (reference sequence). The CDR3 loop is CAWTPGVGETQYF. The CDR3 region has the DNA TGTGCCTGGACGCCCGGGGTCGGAGAGACCCAGTACTTC.

This clone appeared a few times. The chain employs TRBV6-2 or TRBV6-3 and TRBJ1-2; D is perhaps TRBD1 (5 bases). The CDR3 length is 19 residues. The germline V gene encodes CDR1 MNHEY and CDR2 SVGEGT. V dropped 6 bases and J dropped 5 bases, with 31 bases sitting between them. CDR3 DNA: TGTGCCAGCAGCCTACCCACAGACAGCAAAGAAACGCTTTCATATGGCTACACCTTC. It encodes CASSLPTDSKETLSYGYTF.

The rearrangement joins TRBV7-8 to TRBJ2-7, with TRBD1 identical over 10 bases. There are 15 residues in the CDR3. The germline CDR1 and CDR2 sequences are SGHVS and FQNEAQ. The junction had 4 bases not matched to a gene; V was cut back by 1 base and J by 4 bases. CDR3 DNA sequence: TGTGCCAGCAGCTTAGAGACAGGGGGCGAGTACGAGCAGTACTTC. This codes for CASSLETGGEYEQYF.

The V gene is TRBV28, the J gene TRBJ1-4; D call uncertain. Germline V gene data show CDR1 as MDHEN and CDR2 as SYDVKM. V lost 2 bases to trimming and J lost 8 bases, with 12 bases between them. The CDR3 is made up of 14 amino acids. CDR3 residues: CASSLVFSGEKLFF. The CDR3 DNA follows: TGTGCCAGCAGTTTAGTCTTTTCGGGAGAAAAACTGTTTTTT.

The chain combines TRBV9 with TRBJ2-2, with D possibly being TRBD1 (6 bases). The CDR3 length is 16 residues. Trimming removed 7 bases from V and 0 bases from J, with 16 bases in between. CDR1 and CDR2 from the germline V gene are SGDLS and YYNGEE. The CDR3 coding sequence is TGTGCCAGCGGCCCGGGACACGTCGCGAACACCGGGGAGCTGTTTTTT. Its protein is CASGPGHVANTGELFF.

The J gene is TRBJ1-3, the V gene TRBV9, with a weak D call TRBD1 (5 bases). Germline CDR1 is SGDLS and CDR2 is YYNGEE. The CDR3 consists of 15 residues. Trimming took 6 bases from V and 7 from J, leaving 20 bases between them. CDR3 bases: TGTGCCAGCACCCTAGATGGAGGGGTGAGGAACACCATATATTTT. This codes for CASTLDGGVRNTIYF.

The chain recombines TRBV6-2 or TRBV6-3 with TRBJ2-1; D is undetermined. The CDR3 runs 17 residues. Trimming shortened V by 2 bases and J by 0 bases, and 14 bases separated the two germline ends. The germline gives CDR1 MNHEY, CDR2 SVGEGT. DNA of the CDR3: TGTGCCAGCAGTTACGGATGGCGGATGAGCTCCTACAATGAGCAGTTCTTC. Its translation: CASSYGWRMSSYNEQFF.

This clone is a singleton in its sample. V usage is TRBV4-3 and J usage is TRBJ2-2; D gene uncertain. Germline loops: CDR1 LGHNA, CDR2 YSLEER. The ends were cut back, 0 bases at V and 2 bases at J, with 7 bases in the middle. The CDR3 runs 15 residues. CDR3 in amino acids: CASSQDADNTGELFF. The DNA of the CDR3 is TGCGCCAGCAGCCAAGATGCGGATAACACCGGGGAGCTGTTTTTT.

The chain is built from TRBV27 and TRBJ1-6; TRBD1 agrees at 9 bases. V gave up 3 bases and J gave up 0 bases; unmatched junction bases: 6. CDR3 length: 18 amino acids. Germline V CDR1 and CDR2: MNHEY, SMNVEV (reference sequence). This chain's CDR3 is CASSFWTGDSSYNSPLHF. CDR3 nucleotides: TGTGCCAGCAGTTTCTGGACAGGGGACAGCTCCTATAATTCACCCCTCCACTTT.

CDR3 region: CASRETYPTNEKLFF. The CDR3 DNA sequence: TGTGCCAGCAGGGAGACTTACCCAACTAATGAAAAACTGTTTTTT. The chain combines TRBV2 with TRBJ1-4; D call uncertain. This CDR3 has 15 amino acids. Trimming left V 6 bases short and J 0 bases short, with 11 bases between. CDR1 is SNHLY and CDR2 is FYNNEI in the germline V gene.